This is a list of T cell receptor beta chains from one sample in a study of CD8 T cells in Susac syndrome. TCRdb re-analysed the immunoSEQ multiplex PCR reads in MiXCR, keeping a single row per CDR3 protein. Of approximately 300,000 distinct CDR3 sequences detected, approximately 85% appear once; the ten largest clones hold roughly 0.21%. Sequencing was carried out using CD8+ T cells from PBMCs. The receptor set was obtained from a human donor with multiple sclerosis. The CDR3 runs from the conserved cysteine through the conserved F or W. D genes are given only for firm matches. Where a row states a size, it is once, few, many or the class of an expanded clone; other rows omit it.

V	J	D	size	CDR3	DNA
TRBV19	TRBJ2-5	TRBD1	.	CASSLIDRGRETQYF	TGTGCCAGTAGCCTTATAGACAGGGGAAGAGAGACCCAGTACTTC
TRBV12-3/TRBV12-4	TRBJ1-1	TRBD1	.	CASSFDRATTFF	TGTGCCAGCAGTTTCGACAGGGCGACGACTTTCTTT
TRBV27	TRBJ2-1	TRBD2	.	CASSFPGLAGGPGSYNEQFF	TGTGCCAGCAGTTTCCCCGGACTAGCGGGAGGGCCGGGGTCCTACAATGAGCAGTTCTTC
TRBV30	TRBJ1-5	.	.	CAWSVDVGARNQPQHF	TGTGCCTGGAGTGTAGATGTGGGGGCTCGCAATCAGCCCCAGCATTTT
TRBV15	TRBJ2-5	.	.	CATSVLGGTQYF	TGTGCCACCAGCGTGCTTGGTGGGACCCAGTACTTC
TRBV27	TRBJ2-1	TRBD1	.	CASSLGTWGQGTSNEQFF	TGTGCCAGCAGTTTAGGTACGTGGGGACAGGGGACCTCCAATGAGCAGTTCTTC
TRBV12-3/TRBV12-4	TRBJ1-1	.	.	CASSLDISDTEAFF	TGTGCCAGCAGTTTAGACATTTCCGACACTGAAGCTTTCTTT
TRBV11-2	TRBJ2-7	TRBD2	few	CASSPRDYSYEQYF	TGTGCCAGCAGCCCCCGGGACTACTCCTACGAGCAGTACTTC
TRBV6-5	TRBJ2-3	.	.	CASRTRVPTDTQYF	TGTGCCAGCCGAACTAGGGTCCCCACAGATACGCAGTATTTT
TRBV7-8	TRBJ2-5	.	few	CASSFPRWETQYF	TGTGCCAGCAGCTTCCCCAGGTGGGAGACCCAGTACTTC
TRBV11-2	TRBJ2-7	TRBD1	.	CASSLDTGGSYEQYF	TGTGCCAGCAGCTTGGATACAGGGGGCTCCTACGAGCAGTACTTC
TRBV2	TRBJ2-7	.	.	CASSALFRDPAYEQYF	TGTGCCAGCAGTGCCCTATTCCGGGACCCCGCCTACGAGCAGTACTTC
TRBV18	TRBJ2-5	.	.	CASSRLRETQYF	TGTGCCAGCTCACGGCTGAGGGAGACCCAGTACTTC
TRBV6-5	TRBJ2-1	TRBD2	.	CASGLLAGGDNEQFF	TGTGCCAGCGGCCTACTAGCGGGAGGGGACAATGAGCAGTTCTTC
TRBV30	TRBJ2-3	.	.	CAWSVLVGGDTQYF	TGTGCCTGGAGTGTCCTCGTCGGGGGAGATACGCAGTATTTT
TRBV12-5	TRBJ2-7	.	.	CASGFEGYEQYF	TGTGCTAGTGGTTTCGAGGGATACGAGCAGTACTTC
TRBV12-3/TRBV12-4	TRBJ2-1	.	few	CASRRVGNSYNEQFF	TGTGCCAGCAGACGGGTAGGGAACTCCTACAATGAGCAGTTCTTC
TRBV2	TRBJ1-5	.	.	CASSEVHSNQPQHF	TGTGCCAGCAGTGAAGTGCATTCCAATCAGCCCCAGCATTTT
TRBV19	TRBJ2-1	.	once	CASSIELASYNEQFF	TGTGCCAGTAGTATAGAACTAGCTTCCTACAATGAGCAGTTCTTC
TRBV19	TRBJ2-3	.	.	CASTLIGGDTDTQYF	TGTGCCAGTACCCTCATTGGGGGAGACACAGATACGCAGTATTTT
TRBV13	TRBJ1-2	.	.	CASSLQGYGYTF	TGTGCCAGCAGCTTACAGGGCTATGGCTACACCTTC
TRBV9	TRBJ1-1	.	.	CASSVEYGANTEAFF	TGTGCCAGCAGCGTAGAATACGGGGCGAACACTGAAGCTTTCTTT
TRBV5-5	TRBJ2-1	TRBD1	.	CASVDRHYNEQFF	TGTGCCAGTGTGGACAGGCACTACAATGAGCAGTTCTTC
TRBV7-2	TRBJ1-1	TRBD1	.	CASSFQGGLVMVNTEAFF	TGTGCCAGCAGCTTCCAGGGGGGCCTGGTAATGGTGAACACTGAAGCTTTCTTT
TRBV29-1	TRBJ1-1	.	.	CSVPRSNTEAFF	TGCAGCGTCCCCCGGAGTAACACTGAAGCTTTCTTT
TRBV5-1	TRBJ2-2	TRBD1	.	CASSLGDGTGWFTGELFF	TGCGCCAGCAGCTTGGGTGACGGGACAGGGTGGTTCACCGGGGAGCTGTTTTTT
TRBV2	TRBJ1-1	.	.	CASLRGVPMNTEAFF	TGTGCCAGCCTTCGTGGGGTACCCATGAACACTGAAGCTTTCTTT
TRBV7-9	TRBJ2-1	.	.	CASSLALGAYNEQFF	TGTGCCAGCAGCTTAGCCCTGGGGGCCTACAATGAGCAGTTCTTC
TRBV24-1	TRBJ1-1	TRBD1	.	CATSDSDRGITEAFF	TGTGCCACCAGTGATTCGGACAGGGGCATCACTGAAGCTTTCTTT
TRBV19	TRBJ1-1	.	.	CASSIRSRKGTEAFF	TGTGCCAGTAGTATCCGCAGCCGAAAGGGCACTGAAGCTTTCTTT
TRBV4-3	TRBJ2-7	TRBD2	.	CASSQDPETSLYEQYF	TGCGCCAGCAGCCAAGATCCAGAGACTAGCTTGTACGAGCAGTACTTC
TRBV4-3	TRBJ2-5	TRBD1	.	CASSQGTGVQETQYF	TGCGCCAGCAGCCAGGGGACAGGGGTCCAAGAGACCCAGTACTTC
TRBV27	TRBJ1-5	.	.	CASSLSSPVELGNQPQHF	TGTGCCAGCAGTTTATCGAGCCCCGTGGAGTTGGGCAATCAGCCCCAGCATTTT
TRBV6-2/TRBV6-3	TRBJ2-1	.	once	CASSYNVRESSYNEQFF	TGTGCCAGCAGTTACAATGTCAGGGAGAGCTCCTACAATGAGCAGTTCTTC
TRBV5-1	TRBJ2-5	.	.	CASRGFWTETQYF	TGCGCCAGCAGGGGTTTCTGGACGGAGACCCAGTACTTC
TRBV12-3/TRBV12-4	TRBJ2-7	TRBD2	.	CASRPLAGDSYEQYF	TGTGCCAGCAGGCCACTAGCGGGAGACTCCTACGAGCAGTACTTC
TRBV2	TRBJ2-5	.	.	CATPRGSRTETQYF	TGTGCCACCCCCCGGGGATCTCGTACCGAGACCCAGTACTTC
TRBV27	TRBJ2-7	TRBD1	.	CASRQGVLTKDPGYEQYF	TGTGCCAGCCGCCAGGGGGTCCTAACCAAAGACCCTGGCTACGAGCAGTACTTC